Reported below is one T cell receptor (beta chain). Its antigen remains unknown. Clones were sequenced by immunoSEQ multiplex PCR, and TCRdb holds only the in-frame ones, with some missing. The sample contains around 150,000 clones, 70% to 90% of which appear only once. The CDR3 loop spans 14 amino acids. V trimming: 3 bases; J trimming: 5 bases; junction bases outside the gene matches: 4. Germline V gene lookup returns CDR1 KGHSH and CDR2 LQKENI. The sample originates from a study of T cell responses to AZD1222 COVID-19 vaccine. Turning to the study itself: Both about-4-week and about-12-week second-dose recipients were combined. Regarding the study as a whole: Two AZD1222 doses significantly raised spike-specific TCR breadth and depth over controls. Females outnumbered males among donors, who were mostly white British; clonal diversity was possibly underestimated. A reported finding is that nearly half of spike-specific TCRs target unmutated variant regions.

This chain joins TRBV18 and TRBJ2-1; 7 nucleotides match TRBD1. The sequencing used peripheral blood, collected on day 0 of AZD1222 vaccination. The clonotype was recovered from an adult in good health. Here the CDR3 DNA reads TGTGCCAGCTCACCGAGACAGGGCAACAATGAGCAGTTCTTC. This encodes CASSPRQGNNEQFF.